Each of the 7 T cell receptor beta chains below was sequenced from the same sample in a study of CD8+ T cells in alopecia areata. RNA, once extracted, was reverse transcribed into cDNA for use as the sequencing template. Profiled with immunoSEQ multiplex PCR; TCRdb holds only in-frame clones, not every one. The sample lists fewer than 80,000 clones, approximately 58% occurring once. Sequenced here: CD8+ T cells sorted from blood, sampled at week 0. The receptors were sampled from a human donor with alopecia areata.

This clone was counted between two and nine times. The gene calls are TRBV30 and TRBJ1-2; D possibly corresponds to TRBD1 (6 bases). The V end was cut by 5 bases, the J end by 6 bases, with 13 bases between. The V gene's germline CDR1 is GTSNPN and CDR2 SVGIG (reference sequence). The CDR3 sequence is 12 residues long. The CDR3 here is CAWLSQGHGYTF. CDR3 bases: TGTGCCTGGCTATCACAGGGCCATGGCTACACCTTC.

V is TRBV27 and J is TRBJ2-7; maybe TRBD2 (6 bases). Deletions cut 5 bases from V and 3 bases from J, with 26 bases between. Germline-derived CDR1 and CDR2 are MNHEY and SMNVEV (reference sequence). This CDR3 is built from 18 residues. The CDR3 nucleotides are TGTGCCAGCAGTAACACTCCTCCGGGACTCCGGTCCGTCTACGAGCAGTACTTC. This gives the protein CASSNTPPGLRSVYEQYF.

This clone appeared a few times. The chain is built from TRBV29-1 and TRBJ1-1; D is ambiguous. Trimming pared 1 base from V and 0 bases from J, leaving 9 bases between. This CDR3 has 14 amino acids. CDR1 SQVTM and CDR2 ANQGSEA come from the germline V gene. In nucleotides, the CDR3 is TGCAGCGTTGAAGGGGCAGAGATGAACACTGAAGCTTTCTTT. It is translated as CSVEGAEMNTEAFF.

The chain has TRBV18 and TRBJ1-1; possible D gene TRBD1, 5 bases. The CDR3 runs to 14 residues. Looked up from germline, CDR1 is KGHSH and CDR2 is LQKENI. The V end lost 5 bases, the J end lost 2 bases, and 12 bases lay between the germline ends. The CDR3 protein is CASSRGTVNTEAFF. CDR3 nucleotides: TGTGCCAGCTCAAGAGGGACGGTTAACACTGAAGCTTTCTTT.

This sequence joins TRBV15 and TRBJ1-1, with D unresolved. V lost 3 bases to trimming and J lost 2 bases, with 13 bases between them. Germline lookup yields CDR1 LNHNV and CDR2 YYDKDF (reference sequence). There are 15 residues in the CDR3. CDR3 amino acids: CATSSPGEGNTEAFF. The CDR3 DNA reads TGTGCCACCAGCAGCCCAGGCGAGGGAAACACTGAAGCTTTCTTT.

The DNA for the CDR3 is TGTGCCAGCAGTTACTTGAACACTGAAGCTTTCTTT. Translating gives CASSYLNTEAFF. The chain joins TRBV7-9 to TRBJ1-1; D not certain. The germline V gene encodes CDR1 SEHNR and CDR2 FQNEAQ (reference sequence). The germline V and J ends were trimmed by 6 bases and 0 bases, with 5 bases remaining between them. There are 12 residues in the CDR3.

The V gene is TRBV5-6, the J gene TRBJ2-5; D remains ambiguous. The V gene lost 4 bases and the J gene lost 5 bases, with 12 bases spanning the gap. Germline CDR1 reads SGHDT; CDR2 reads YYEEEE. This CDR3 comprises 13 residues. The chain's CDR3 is CASSPVVGETQYF. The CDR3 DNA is TGTGCCAGCAGCCCGGTAGTGGGTGAGACCCAGTACTTC.